A single sample is the source of the 30 T cell receptor beta chains below, sequenced in a study of blood T cell repertoires in COVID-19 (dated by TCRdb to 2020 to 2022). Library construction relied on the immunoSEQ multiplex PCR assay. This is the immuneACCESS table as TCRdb keeps it, with only in-frame sequences that have V and J called. A part of the clones is gone; compared with another copy, unresolved V genes explain less than half, and the rest is unexplained. The sample table records approximately 49,000 clones; approximately 87% of these occur just once. Jointly, the top ten make up more than 3.5% of the sample. Material for sequencing was peripheral blood. These receptors were collected from a man in his fifties with acute or convalescent COVID-19.

The V call is TRBV15, the J call TRBJ2-1; possibly TRBD2 for D (6 bases). Germline CDR1 is LNHNV and CDR2 is YYDKDF (reference sequence). This CDR3 has 16 amino acids. V was pared by 8 bases and J by 9 bases, with 26 bases between. The CDR3 nucleotides read TGTGCCACCGAAAAAATGGTACTAGTGGGAGGCGGTGAGCAGTTCTTC. It specifies CATEKMVLVGGGEQFF.

This clone appeared once. The gene calls are TRBV4-2 and TRBJ1-5; 8 bases agree with TRBD1. The CDR3 has 16 residues. Trimming at V came to 5 bases and at J to 0 bases, leaving 6 bases not matched to a gene. Germline CDR1 LGHNA, CDR2 YNFKEQ. DNA of the CDR3: TGTGCCAGCAGCTTACAGGGGGGGTATAGCAATCAGCCCCAGCATTTT. Protein: CASSLQGGYSNQPQHF.

The chain has TRBV6-5 and TRBJ2-3; tentatively, D is TRBD1 (6 bases). The length of the CDR3 is 14 residues. V was clipped by 4 bases and J by 5 bases, with 13 bases between them. CDR1 and CDR2 (germline): MNHEY, SVGAGI. The CDR3 nucleotides are TGTGCCAGCAGTTCCTACCTAGGGGGAGATACGCAGTATTTT. As protein: CASSSYLGGDTQYF.

V is TRBV5-8 and J is TRBJ1-2; D gene ambiguous. Trimming cost V 4 bases and J 5 bases, with 9 bases left between them. This CDR3 is built from 12 residues. The germline gives CDR1 SGHTS, CDR2 YDEGEE. The CDR3 loop is CASSPGHYGYTF. The CDR3 bases are TGTGCCAGCAGCCCAGGTCATTATGGCTACACCTTC.

V usage is TRBV27 and J usage is TRBJ2-1, with D possibly being TRBD1 (5 bases). Germline CDR1 is MNHEY and CDR2 is SMNVEV (reference sequence). CDR3 length: 13 residues. The V and J ends lost 3 bases and 6 bases respectively, with 9 bases between them. CDR3 sequence: CASSFSRGNEQFF. The CDR3 DNA sequence: TGTGCCAGCAGTTTTAGTAGGGGCAATGAGCAGTTCTTC.

V and J are TRBV24-1 and TRBJ2-1; 8 positions agree with TRBD2. J was trimmed by 8 bases and V by 2 bases; bases with no gene match: 7. The CDR3 has 15 residues. CDR1 KGHDR and CDR2 SFDVKD come from the germline V gene. CDR3 sequence reads: CATSDSRLAGHEQFF. CDR3 bases: TGTGCCACCAGTGATTCCCGCCTAGCGGGTCATGAGCAGTTCTTC.

The chain carries TRBV6-5 and TRBJ2-7; unclear D gene. The germline V and J ends were trimmed by 2 bases and 6 bases, with 14 bases remaining between them. Germline V gene sequence: CDR1 MNHEY, CDR2 SVGAGI. The CDR3 loop spans 14 amino acids. This chain's CDR3 is CASSYARLTTEQYF. In DNA form, the CDR3 reads TGTGCCAGCAGTTACGCCAGACTTACGACCGAGCAGTACTTC.

This clone was counted between two and nine times. The chain employs TRBV27 and TRBJ1-6; 7 nucleotides agree with TRBD1. CDR1 MNHEY and CDR2 SMNVEV come from the germline V gene (reference sequence). J lost 0 bases, V lost 2 bases, and 4 bases had no gene match. The CDR3 is 17 amino acids. This chain's CDR3 is CASSLRGDSSYNSPLHF. CDR3 sequence (DNA): TGTGCCAGCAGTTTAAGGGGGGACAGCTCCTATAATTCACCCCTCCACTTT.

The chain employs TRBV7-3 and TRBJ2-3; 11 bases are shared with TRBD2. Trimming removed 5 bases from V and 5 bases from J; junction bases left unmatched: 18. CDR3 size: 19 residues. The V gene's germline CDR1 is SGHTA and CDR2 FQGTGA. The chain's CDR3 is CASSPRSGRAGLSLDTQYF. The DNA of the CDR3 is TGTGCCAGCAGCCCACGTAGCGGGAGGGCCGGTTTGTCGTTAGATACGCAGTATTTT.

The CDR3 loop reads CASTDRGGPTDTQYF. The CDR3 DNA reads TGCGCCAGCACAGATCGCGGGGGGCCCACAGATACGCAGTATTTT. The chain joins TRBV10-2 to TRBJ2-3, with TRBD2 matching 8 bases. V was pared by 7 bases and J by 2 bases, with 8 bases of the junction left unmatched. The CDR3 is 15 residues long. Germline V CDR1 and CDR2: WSHSY, SAAADI.

The chain has TRBV14 and TRBJ1-2; D is ambiguous. V was pared by 0 bases and J by 7 bases, with 12 bases between. Looked up from germline, CDR1 is SGHDN and CDR2 is FVKESK. The CDR3 loop spans 14 amino acids. The CDR3 here is CASSQDFSGFGYTF. CDR3 coding DNA: TGTGCCAGCAGCCAAGATTTTTCGGGGTTTGGCTACACCTTC. The whole variable domain, remainder taken from reference TRBV14 and TRBJ1-2, is EAGVTQFPSHSVIEKGQTVTLRCDPISGHDNLYWYRRVMGKEIKFLLHFVKESKQDESGMPNNRFLAERTGGTYSTLKVQPAELEDSGVYFCASSQDFSGFGYTFGSGTRLTVV.

The chain carries TRBV28 and TRBJ2-2; 10 nucleotides match TRBD2. Trimming removed 2 bases from V and 3 bases from J; junction bases left unmatched: 3. Per germline, CDR1 MDHEN and CDR2 SYDVKM. The CDR3 has 16 residues. The CDR3 here is CASSLETSGDTGELFF. In DNA form, the CDR3 reads TGTGCCAGCAGTTTAGAAACTAGCGGGGACACCGGGGAGCTGTTTTTT.

The count of this clone is one. The chain is built from TRBV5-5 and TRBJ1-5; D gene unclear. The CDR3 extends over 13 amino acids. Germline CDR1 is SGHKS and CDR2 is YYEKEE (reference sequence). V dropped 0 bases and J dropped 4 bases, with 5 bases sitting between them. CDR3 sequence (DNA): TGTGCCAGCAGCTTGGCGGGAAATCAGCCCCAGCATTTT. This translates into CASSLAGNQPQHF.

This chain uses TRBV18 with TRBJ1-1; 9 bases agree with TRBD1. Germline CDR1 is KGHSH and CDR2 is LQKENI. The CDR3 runs 14 residues. V shed 2 bases and J 3 bases; nucleotides not matched to a gene: 1. The CDR3 reads CASSPGQGYTEAFF. DNA of the CDR3: TGTGCCAGCTCACCAGGACAGGGGTACACTGAAGCTTTCTTT.

The rearrangement joins TRBV4-1 to TRBJ2-1; the match to TRBD2 covers 8 bases. This CDR3 has 18 residues. Trimming removed 0 bases from V and 6 bases from J; junction bases left unmatched: 13. Germline CDR1 is MGHRA and CDR2 is YSYEKL. The CDR3 nucleotides are TGCGCCAGCAGCCAAGATCGGATTGTAGCGGGGAGGGGCAATGAGCAGTTCTTC. It translates to CASSQDRIVAGRGNEQFF.

A single count supports this clone. This chain joins TRBV19 and TRBJ1-5; no reliable D call. This CDR3 contains 14 residues. Germline V gene sequence: CDR1 LNHDA, CDR2 SQIVND (reference sequence). V was cut by 5 bases and J by 2 bases, with 10 bases left in between. CDR3 nucleotide sequence: TGTGCCAGTAGTTACCCTATGGGCAATCAGCCCCAGCATTTT. This codes for CASSYPMGNQPQHF. Variable domain in full (rest from reference TRBV19 and TRBJ1-5): DGGITQSPKYLFRKEGQNVTLSCEQNLNHDAMYWYRQDPGQGLRLIYYSQIVNDFQKGDIAEGYSVSREKKESFPLTVTSAQKNPTAFYLCASSYPMGNQPQHFGDGTRLSIL.

The chain uses TRBV27 and TRBJ2-2; D might be TRBD1 (5 bases). Germline V gene lookup returns CDR1 MNHEY and CDR2 SMNVEV (reference sequence). The CDR3 length is 14 residues. The V gene lost 5 bases and the J gene lost 2 bases, with 9 bases spanning the gap. The CDR3 spells CASSLGHNTGELFF. In DNA, the CDR3 is TGTGCCAGCAGTCTCGGACACAACACCGGGGAGCTGTTTTTT.

The chain carries TRBV11-2 and TRBJ2-1; possible D gene TRBD2, 6 bases. The CDR3 extends over 16 amino acids. Germline V gives CDR1 SGHAT, CDR2 FQNNGV. V lost 1 base, J lost 1 base, and 11 bases lay in between. The CDR3 spells CASSLAGRRSYNEQFF. CDR3 DNA sequence: TGTGCCAGCAGCTTAGCCGGGAGACGATCCTACAATGAGCAGTTCTTC. The full variable domain, its missing parts supplied by reference TRBV11-2 and TRBJ2-1, is EAGVAQSPRYKIIEKRQSVAFWCNPISGHATLYWYQQILGQGPKLLIQFQNNGVVDDSQLPKDRFSAERLKGVDSTLKIQPAKLEDSAVYLCASSLAGRRSYNEQFFGPGTRLTVL.

The V and J genes are TRBV3-1 (or the pseudogene TRBV3-2) and TRBJ2-1; D uncertain. Between the trimmed V and J ends, which lost 6 bases and 7 bases, there was a span of 16 bases. The germline CDR1 and CDR2 sequences are LGHDT and YNNKEL (reference sequence). The CDR3 sequence is 14 residues long. The CDR3 bases are TGTGCCAGCAGAGGCTACGGGTCGAAGAATGAGCAGTTCTTC. This sequence encodes CASRGYGSKNEQFF.

The V and J genes are TRBV4-1 and TRBJ2-7, with a tentative D call TRBD1 (6 bases). This CDR3 comprises 13 residues. V was pared by 0 bases and J by 6 bases, with 9 bases between. Germline V lookup: CDR1 MGHRA, CDR2 YSYEKL. The CDR3 bases are TGCGCCAGCAGCCAAGAAGGGGGTGGCGAGCAGTACTTC. Translated: CASSQEGGGEQYF.

The chain joins TRBV11-2 to TRBJ2-1; the D is unclear. This CDR3 spans 15 amino acids. The V end was cut by 4 bases, the J end by 4 bases, with 14 bases between. CDR1 and CDR2 (germline): SGHAT, FQNNGV. CDR3 DNA: TGTGCCAGCAGCTCCAGACTGACGAAGTACAATGAGCAGTTCTTC. Translating it yields CASSSRLTKYNEQFF.

This clone was seen just once. The genes are TRBV24-1 and TRBJ2-6; 7 positions agree with TRBD1. The trim removed 9 bases at V and 4 bases at J, leaving 8 bases unmatched. Germline values: CDR1 KGHDR, CDR2 SFDVKD. This CDR3 region has 15 residues. CDR3 sequence reads: CATGTGVAGANVLTF. CDR3 coding DNA: TGTGCCACCGGTACAGGGGTAGCGGGGGCCAACGTCCTGACTTTC.

The gene calls are TRBV3-1 (or the pseudogene TRBV3-2) and TRBJ1-5; the match to TRBD1 covers 7 bases. The trim removed 4 bases at V and 1 base at J, leaving 4 bases unmatched. Per the germline V gene, CDR1 is LGHDT and CDR2 is YNNKEL (reference sequence). The CDR3 length is 15 residues. The CDR3 DNA is TGTGCCAGCAGCCCCTCAGGGGGGAGCAATCAGCCCCAGCATTTT. This gives the protein CASSPSGGSNQPQHF.

V and J are TRBV6-6 and TRBJ1-5; unclear D gene. There are 12 residues in the CDR3. The germline CDR1 and CDR2 sequences are MNHNY and SVGAGI (reference sequence). V lost 6 bases and J 7 bases, leaving 10 bases between the germline ends. The chain's CDR3 is CASSLDTQPQHF. The CDR3 region has the DNA TGTGCCAGCAGCCTTGACACCCAGCCCCAGCATTTT.

The rearrangement links TRBV2 to TRBJ1-2; D gene ambiguous. Trimming took 7 bases from V and 9 from J, leaving 12 bases between them. CDR3 length: 11 residues. CDR1 is SNHLY and CDR2 is FYNNEI in the germline V gene. The CDR3 is CASTLGRSYTF. CDR3 nucleotide sequence: TGTGCCAGCACCCTAGGGAGAAGCTACACCTTC.

V and J are TRBV2 and TRBJ1-3; D unresolved. Germline CDR1 reads SNHLY; CDR2 reads FYNNEI. The V gene lost 8 bases and the J gene lost 0 bases, with 14 bases spanning the gap. The CDR3 has 15 amino acids. CDR3 DNA sequence: TGTGCCAGCGCAAAGACTTACCTCTCTGGAAACACCATATATTTT. It codes for CASAKTYLSGNTIYF.

The V gene is TRBV27, the J gene TRBJ1-4, with TRBD1 matching over 11 bases. J lost 10 bases, V lost 0 bases, and 7 bases had no gene match. Germline V gene sequence: CDR1 MNHEY, CDR2 SMNVEV (reference sequence). The CDR3 length is 16 residues. The CDR3 DNA is TGTGCCAGCAGTTTATCGTCGGACAGGGGGCGAGGAAAACTGTTTTTT. The encoded protein is CASSLSSDRGRGKLFF.

The chain combines TRBV9 with TRBJ1-3, with a possible D match to TRBD1 (6 bases). Germline V lookup: CDR1 SGDLS, CDR2 YYNGEE. CDR3 length: 15 amino acids. V lost 0 bases to trimming and J lost 2 bases, with 9 bases between them. CDR3 amino acids: CASSVEGGAGNTIYF. CDR3 nucleotide sequence: TGTGCCAGCAGCGTAGAAGGGGGGGCTGGAAACACCATATATTTT.

V and J are TRBV6-4 and TRBJ2-3; TRBD1 matches at 9 bases. The J segment lost 3 bases and the V segment lost 4 bases, leaving 5 bases of the junction unmatched. The CDR3 totals 15 residues. Germline V gene lookup returns CDR1 MRHNA and CDR2 SNTAGT. The CDR3 loop reads CASSATGGGTDTQYF. The CDR3 nucleotides are TGTGCCAGCAGTGCAACAGGGGGCGGTACAGATACGCAGTATTTT.

V gene TRBV27 combines with J gene TRBJ2-7, with TRBD1 matching over 8 bases. Germline lookup yields CDR1 MNHEY and CDR2 SMNVEV (reference sequence). There are 15 residues in the CDR3. With 7 bases clipped from V and 1 base from J, the junction kept 9 bases outside the gene matches. The CDR3: CASKGMTGVSYEQYF. CDR3 sequence (DNA): TGTGCCAGCAAGGGTATGACAGGGGTTTCCTACGAGCAGTACTTC.